This TCR beta chain was recovered during a study of shared T cell receptors in the human thymus. Profiling relied on immunoSEQ multiplex PCR, and the TCRdb table lists in-frame clones only, not all of them. The sample carries roughly 700,000 clones, 88% recorded once. Germline trimming cut 5 bases from V and 5 bases from J; bases unmatched to any gene: 11. Germline lookup yields CDR1 SGHVS and CDR2 FNYEAQ. This CDR3 contains 15 residues. The same sample was also used in a study of human thymus T cells. Per that paper: Resections obtained during corrective heart surgery supplied the thymus tissue.

The source is a boy in the first two years of life with a congenital heart defect. The V gene is TRBV7-6, the J gene TRBJ2-7, with 8 bases fitting TRBD2. The sequencing sample was made of thymocytes. The CDR3: CASSPGGGRVHEQYF. In nucleotides, the CDR3 is TGTGCCAGCAGCCCGGGAGGGGGGAGAGTCCACGAGCAGTACTTC. Using reference TRBV7-6 and TRBJ2-7 for the parts outside the CDR3, the full variable domain is GAGVSQSPRYKVTKRGQDVALRCDPISGHVSLYWYRQALGQGPEFLTYFNYEAQQDKSGLPNDRFSAERPEGSISTLTIQRTEQRDSAMYRCASSPGGGRVHEQYFGPGTRLTVT.